This TCR beta chain emerged from a study of T cell repertoires in cytomegalovirus infection. In TCRdb, the reads were re-called with MiXCR into one record per CDR3 protein. The table records about 900,000 distinct CDR3 sequences, 30% to 40% of them present only once. The table lists this clonotype with many counts. The antigen remains unidentified. The clonotype originates from a human donor in good health (CMV status not recorded). Some clones in this sample may be carry-over from other donors' samples. The specimen comprised cultured CD8+ T cells from PBMCs, sampled from culture after CMV antigen stimulation.

The CDR3 is CASSDRGGGAYNEQFF. The DNA for the CDR3 is TGTGCCAGCAGTGATCGGGGCGGGGGGGCCTACAATGAGCAGTTCTTC. J is TRBJ2-1 and V is TRBV6-1; 9 bases are shared with TRBD2. J was trimmed by 2 bases and V by 3 bases; bases with no gene match: 5. Germline CDR1 MNHNS, CDR2 SASEGT. CDR3 length: 16 amino acids.